This TCR beta chain was sequenced for a study of blood T cell repertoires in COVID-19. Measured with immunoSEQ multiplex PCR; TCRdb has only the in-frame clones, and not every one. The sample gives around 250,000 clones, around 84% of which show up once; 1.5% is in the top ten. V lost 3 bases to trimming and J lost 0 bases, with 5 bases between them. Germline V gene sequence: CDR1 SGHAT, CDR2 FQDESV (reference sequence). The CDR3 is 13 amino acids. V usage is TRBV11-1 and J usage is TRBJ1-1; D not resolved. The origin of this receptor is a woman in her thirties or forties who had recovered from COVID-19. Sequencing was done on a sample of peripheral blood. CDR3 DNA sequence: TGTGCCAGCAGCTTGTCATTGAACACTGAAGCTTTCTTT. Translation: CASSLSLNTEAFF.